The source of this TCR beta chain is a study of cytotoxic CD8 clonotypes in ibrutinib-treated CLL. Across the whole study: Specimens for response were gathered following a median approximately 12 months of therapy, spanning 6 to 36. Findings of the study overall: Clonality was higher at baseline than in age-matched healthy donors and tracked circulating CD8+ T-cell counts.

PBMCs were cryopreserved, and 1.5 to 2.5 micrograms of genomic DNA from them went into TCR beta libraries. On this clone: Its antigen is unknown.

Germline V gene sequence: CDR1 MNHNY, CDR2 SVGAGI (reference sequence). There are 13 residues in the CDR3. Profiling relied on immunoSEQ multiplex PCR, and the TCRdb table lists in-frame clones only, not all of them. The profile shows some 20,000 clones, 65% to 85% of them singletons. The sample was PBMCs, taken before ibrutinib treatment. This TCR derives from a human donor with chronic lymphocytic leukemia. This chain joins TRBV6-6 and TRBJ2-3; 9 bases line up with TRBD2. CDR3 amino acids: CASGGTYTDTQYF. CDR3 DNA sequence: TGTGCGAGCGGGGGGACCTACACAGATACGCAGTATTTT.